One sample yielded the 9 T cell receptor beta chains listed below, sequenced in a study of high-grade serous ovarian cancer treatment subgroups. Clones were sequenced by immunoSEQ multiplex PCR, and TCRdb holds only the in-frame ones, with some missing. Of approximately 5,700 clones in the sample, 75% to 85% are singletons; the top ten hold 6.1%. Tumor tissue was taken before any definitive surgery or chemotherapy was given. Sequenced input: tumor tissue. These receptors were taken from a human donor with high-grade serous ovarian cancer.

This clone was detected once. The CDR3 sequence: CASRLGTGELFF. CDR3 nucleotide sequence: TGTGCCAGCCGGCTAGGAACCGGGGAGCTGTTTTTT. This sequence joins TRBV7-9 and TRBJ2-2; D gene ambiguous. The CDR3 totals 12 residues. Germline CDR1 SEHNR, CDR2 FQNEAQ (reference sequence). V was shortened by 8 bases and J by 5 bases, with 9 bases between the two germline ends.

The chain is built from TRBV11-1 and TRBJ2-3, with 7 bases fitting TRBD2. In germline, CDR1 is SGHAT, CDR2 FQDESV (reference sequence). Trimming took 2 bases from V and 4 from J; bases not matched to a gene: 3. This CDR3 contains 14 residues. As DNA, the CDR3 is TGTGCCAGCAGCTTAAATGGGGGGGCAGATACGCAGTATTTT. Translation: CASSLNGGADTQYF.

This chain links TRBV4-3 with TRBJ1-4, with 9 bases aligning to TRBD1. Losses at the gene ends were 4 bases for V and 8 bases for J; bases not matched to a gene: 8. From germline, CDR1 is LGHNA and CDR2 YSLEER. CDR3 length equals 15 residues. This chain's CDR3 is CASSLRTGAGEKLFF. CDR3 DNA sequence: TGCGCCAGCAGCCTCCGGACAGGGGCAGGGGAAAAACTGTTTTTT.

This chain joins TRBV4-2 and TRBJ2-5; TRBD2 aligns across 7 bases. The V segment lost 4 bases and the J segment 2 bases; nucleotides outside the gene matches: 13. The V gene's germline CDR1 is LGHNA and CDR2 YNFKEQ. CDR3 length: 17 amino acids. CDR3 bases: TGTGCCAGCAGCCCTGGGGGGGGATCGAGAGGGCAAGAGACCCAGTACTTC. Its protein is CASSPGGGSRGQETQYF.

The chain joins TRBV2 to TRBJ1-6; 9 bases align to TRBD1. Trimming cost V 10 bases and J 8 bases; bases outside gene matches: 12. In germline, CDR1 is SNHLY, CDR2 FYNNEI. The CDR3 totals 15 residues. In DNA form, the CDR3 reads TGTGCCACAAAAGGTGGGACAGGGAGGTATTCACCCCTCCACTTT. Translated, it gives CATKGGTGRYSPLHF.

V usage is TRBV5-1 and J usage is TRBJ1-2, with unresolved D. In germline, CDR1 is SGHRS, CDR2 YFSETQ. CDR3 size: 15 residues. The V gene lost 0 bases and the J gene lost 1 base, with 10 bases spanning the gap. Here the CDR3 reads CASSLGLGLNYGYTF. In DNA form, the CDR3 reads TGCGCCAGCAGCTTGGGGTTAGGTCTTAACTATGGCTACACCTTC.

J is TRBJ2-7 and V is TRBV28; TRBD1 matches 9 bases. Germline trimming cut 5 bases from V and 6 bases from J; bases unmatched to any gene: 8. The CDR3 totals 14 residues. CDR1 MDHEN and CDR2 SYDVKM come from the germline V gene. The CDR3 is CASSADRGRREQYF. Here the CDR3 DNA reads TGTGCCAGCAGTGCGGACAGGGGAAGACGCGAGCAGTACTTC.

This sequence joins TRBV15 and TRBJ2-3, with 15 bases fitting TRBD2. The J segment lost 9 bases and the V segment lost 0 bases, leaving 1 base of the junction unmatched. The CDR3 has 15 residues. CDR1 LNHNV and CDR2 YYDKDF come from the germline V gene (reference sequence). The DNA of the CDR3 is TGTGCCACCAGCAGAGAAGGGACTAGCGGGGGGACGCAGTATTTT. Residues: CATSREGTSGGTQYF. Filled out from reference TRBV15 and TRBJ2-3, the complete variable domain reads DAMVIQNPRYQVTQFGKPVTLSCSQTLNHNVMYWYQQKSSQAPKLLFHYYDKDFNNEADTPDNFQSRRPNTSFCFLDIRSPGLGDTAMYLCATSREGTSGGTQYFGPGTRLTVL.

This clone was observed a handful of times. This chain uses TRBV18 with TRBJ1-6; D gene unclear. Trimming pared 3 bases from V and 0 bases from J, leaving 9 bases between. CDR3 size: 16 residues. Germline assignment: CDR1 KGHSH and CDR2 LQKENI. CDR3 nucleotides: TGTGCCAGCTCACCGGGAGGGAGCTCCTATAATTCACCCCTCCACTTT. Translation gives CASSPGGSSYNSPLHF.